This T cell receptor beta chain originates from a study of cytomegalovirus exposure and HLA in healthy donors. In the study overall: Some 180 million T cells yielded 90 million to 130 million unique TCR beta sequences in earlier analysis. Study findings and constraints: A missense DCLRE1C variant was associated with V- and J-gene trimming of TCR beta chains in a later analysis, and an independent cohort replicated the association.

Per the germline V gene, CDR1 is SGHRS and CDR2 is YFSETQ. Trimming took 1 base from V and 4 from J; bases not matched to a gene: 6. This CDR3 contains 16 residues. Primers: 60 Vbeta forward and 13 Jbeta reverse. The method was immunoSEQ multiplex PCR; TCRdb's version includes in-frame clones alone and lacks a portion of them. The sample consists of around 190,000 clones, roughly 80% of them appearing once. Remarks on this clone: What it binds is not known.

The chain links TRBV5-1 to TRBJ2-2; 8 bases match TRBD1. The sequenced material came from PBMCs. The receptor comes from a woman aged 45-60 years in good health and CMV-seronegative. This CDR3 reads CASSLRGTGGTGELFF. The CDR3 nucleotides read TGCGCCAGCAGCTTGCGCGGGACAGGAGGCACCGGGGAGCTGTTTTTT.